A selection of T cell receptor beta chains follows, all from one sample in a study of blood T cell repertoires in COVID-19. TCRdb's copy holds only in-frame clones and misses some; the assay was immunoSEQ multiplex PCR. This sample yields approximately 250,000 clones, of which over 70% are seen a single time; about 3.1% belongs to the top ten. Specimen: PBMCs or T cells enriched from blood (not recorded which). These receptor sequences come from a woman in her forties who had been exposed to COVID-19. Both conserved end residues are part of each CDR3. D genes are given only for firm matches. Expanded clones are given a class, and other clones once, few, many or no size at all.

d_gene: TRBD2; len: 15; v_gene: TRBV7-2; j_gene: TRBJ2-5; abundance: .; CDR3nt: TGTGCCAGCAGCAATAGAGCGGGGGGGGAAGAGACCCAGTACTTC; CDR3aa: CASSNRAGGEETQYF
d_gene: .; len: 14; v_gene: TRBV5-1; j_gene: TRBJ2-7; abundance: .; CDR3nt: TGCGCCAGCAGCTGGGGCCAGACCGATTACGAGCAGTACTTC; CDR3aa: CASSWGQTDYEQYF
d_gene: .; len: 12; v_gene: TRBV2; j_gene: TRBJ2-3; abundance: .; CDR3nt: TGTGCCAGCCGGCAGGGCACAGATACGCAGTATTTT; CDR3aa: CASRQGTDTQYF
d_gene: .; len: 13; v_gene: TRBV6-5; j_gene: TRBJ1-5; abundance: once; CDR3nt: TGTGCCAGCAGTTACGACAGGTATCAGCCCCAGCATTTT; CDR3aa: CASSYDRYQPQHF
d_gene: TRBD2; len: 15; v_gene: TRBV7-2; j_gene: TRBJ2-2; abundance: few; CDR3nt: TGTGCCAGCAGCTCACTAGCGGGACCCACCGGGGAGCTGTTTTTT; CDR3aa: CASSSLAGPTGELFF
d_gene: TRBD2; len: 15; v_gene: TRBV7-9; j_gene: TRBJ2-5; abundance: .; CDR3nt: TGTGCCAGCGGCCTAGCGGGAGTCCTCCAAGAGACCCAGTACTTC; CDR3aa: CASGLAGVLQETQYF
d_gene: .; len: 15; v_gene: TRBV3-1/TRBV3-2; j_gene: TRBJ2-7; abundance: .; CDR3nt: TGTGCCAGCAGCCAAGACAGGAAAAAGGGGTACGAGCAGTACTTC; CDR3aa: CASSQDRKKGYEQYF
d_gene: TRBD2; len: 17; v_gene: TRBV5-4; j_gene: TRBJ2-3; abundance: .; CDR3nt: TGTGCCAGCAGCGCCGGAGCTAGCGGGGGAAGCACAGATACGCAGTATTTT; CDR3aa: CASSAGASGGSTDTQYF
d_gene: TRBD1; len: 15; v_gene: TRBV6-1; j_gene: TRBJ2-2; abundance: .; CDR3nt: TGTGCCAGCAGTGAAGGGACAGGGGACACCGGGGAGCTGTTTTTT; CDR3aa: CASSEGTGDTGELFF
d_gene: .; len: 13; v_gene: TRBV4-2; j_gene: TRBJ1-2; abundance: .; CDR3nt: TGTGCCAGCAGCCAAGTCAGGGTTGAAGGCTACACCTTC; CDR3aa: CASSQVRVEGYTF
d_gene: .; len: 21; v_gene: TRBV12-2; j_gene: TRBJ2-7; abundance: .; CDR3nt: TGTGCAAGTCGCTTAGTACTAGGGAGGCCCCGACCCGCGGACTTAAACTACGAGCAGTACTTC; CDR3aa: CASRLVLGRPRPADLNYEQYF
d_gene: .; len: 17; v_gene: TRBV3-1/TRBV3-2; j_gene: TRBJ2-1; abundance: .; CDR3nt: TGTGCCAGCAGCCACCTCGTACGCGTCCGCGACTACAATGAGCAGTTCTTC; CDR3aa: CASSHLVRVRDYNEQFF
d_gene: TRBD1; len: 15; v_gene: TRBV27; j_gene: TRBJ1-6; abundance: .; CDR3nt: TGTGCCAGCAGACCCCTGACAGGGGTGTGGTCACCCCTCCACTTT; CDR3aa: CASRPLTGVWSPLHF
d_gene: .; len: 15; v_gene: TRBV5-5; j_gene: TRBJ1-1; abundance: .; CDR3nt: TGTGCCAGCAGCTTTTCACAGGGTCGGGGCGCTGAAGCTTTCTTT; CDR3aa: CASSFSQGRGAEAFF
d_gene: TRBD1; len: 12; v_gene: TRBV6-5; j_gene: TRBJ1-5; abundance: .; CDR3nt: TGTGCCAGCCACAGGGGTGATCAGCCCCAGCATTTT; CDR3aa: CASHRGDQPQHF
d_gene: .; len: 11; v_gene: TRBV6-2/TRBV6-3; j_gene: TRBJ2-1; abundance: .; CDR3nt: TGTGCCAGCAGTCGAGGAAATGAGCAGTTCTTC; CDR3aa: CASSRGNEQFF
d_gene: .; len: 16; v_gene: TRBV27; j_gene: TRBJ2-5; abundance: .; CDR3nt: TGTGCCAGCAGTTTAAACACAGGGTGGTCTGGGGAGACCCAGTACTTC; CDR3aa: CASSLNTGWSGETQYF
d_gene: TRBD1; len: 14; v_gene: TRBV6-5; j_gene: TRBJ1-6; abundance: .; CDR3nt: TGTGCCAGCAGTTACGGGACAGGGTCCTCACCCCTCCACTTT; CDR3aa: CASSYGTGSSPLHF
d_gene: TRBD1; len: 15; v_gene: TRBV15; j_gene: TRBJ1-1; abundance: .; CDR3nt: TGTGCCACCAGCAGGTTACAGGGGGCGGACACTGAAGCTTTCTTT; CDR3aa: CATSRLQGADTEAFF
d_gene: TRBD1; len: 14; v_gene: TRBV5-1; j_gene: TRBJ2-1; abundance: .; CDR3nt: TGTGCCAGCAGCCTGGGACAGGCCTACAATGAGCAGTTCTTC; CDR3aa: CASSLGQAYNEQFF
d_gene: .; len: 13; v_gene: TRBV18; j_gene: TRBJ1-2; abundance: once; CDR3nt: TGTGCCAGCTCACCAGGACAGTATTATGGCTACACCTTC; CDR3aa: CASSPGQYYGYTF
d_gene: .; len: 12; v_gene: TRBV15; j_gene: TRBJ1-1; abundance: once; CDR3nt: TGTGCCACCAGCAGACTTAACACAGGGGCTTTCTTT; CDR3aa: CATSRLNTGAFF
d_gene: TRBD1; len: 14; v_gene: TRBV27; j_gene: TRBJ1-1; abundance: .; CDR3nt: TGTGCCAGCACCCAGGGACAGGTGAACACTGAAGCTTTCTTT; CDR3aa: CASTQGQVNTEAFF
d_gene: TRBD2; len: 16; v_gene: TRBV19; j_gene: TRBJ2-5; abundance: .; CDR3nt: TGTGCCAGTAGTAGATTGACTAGCGGGACAGGGGAGACCCAGTACTTC; CDR3aa: CASSRLTSGTGETQYF
d_gene: .; len: 13; v_gene: TRBV3-1/TRBV3-2; j_gene: TRBJ2-7; abundance: .; CDR3nt: TGTGCCAGCAGCGACTTAAGCTCCTACGAGCAGTACTTC; CDR3aa: CASSDLSSYEQYF
d_gene: TRBD1; len: 15; v_gene: TRBV11-3; j_gene: TRBJ2-1; abundance: .; CDR3nt: TGTGCCAGCAGCTTTGGACAGGGGGCATACAATGAGCAGTTCTTC; CDR3aa: CASSFGQGAYNEQFF
d_gene: TRBD2; len: 15; v_gene: TRBV11-2; j_gene: TRBJ2-3; abundance: .; CDR3nt: TGTGCCAGCAGCCTCGGGGCCAGCGGGGCAGTCGCGCAGTATTTT; CDR3aa: CASSLGASGAVAQYF
d_gene: TRBD2; len: 16; v_gene: TRBV7-6; j_gene: TRBJ2-3; abundance: .; CDR3nt: TGTGCCAGCAGCTCCTTGGGGGCGGGAGGGTCAGATACGCAGTATTTT; CDR3aa: CASSSLGAGGSDTQYF
d_gene: .; len: 13; v_gene: TRBV27; j_gene: TRBJ1-2; abundance: .; CDR3nt: TGTGCCAGCAGTCCACAGGATAGGTATGGCTACACCTTC; CDR3aa: CASSPQDRYGYTF
d_gene: TRBD2; len: 16; v_gene: TRBV7-9; j_gene: TRBJ2-2; abundance: .; CDR3nt: TGTGCCAGCAGCCCCTGGGGGGGGATGAACACCGGGGAGCTGTTTTTT; CDR3aa: CASSPWGGMNTGELFF
d_gene: TRBD2; len: 16; v_gene: TRBV9; j_gene: TRBJ2-7; abundance: .; CDR3nt: TGTGCCAGCAGCTCAGGACTAGCGGGGGGGCCCTACGAGCAGTACTTC; CDR3aa: CASSSGLAGGPYEQYF
d_gene: TRBD1; len: 14; v_gene: TRBV30; j_gene: TRBJ1-2; abundance: .; CDR3nt: TGTGCCTGGAGCTTTGGGGGACAGAACTATGGCTACACCTTC; CDR3aa: CAWSFGGQNYGYTF
d_gene: .; len: 14; v_gene: TRBV3-1/TRBV3-2; j_gene: TRBJ1-4; abundance: once; CDR3nt: TGTGCCAGCAGCCAAGGAGCCTTTAATGAAAAACTGTTTTTT; CDR3aa: CASSQGAFNEKLFF
d_gene: .; len: 14; v_gene: TRBV6-1; j_gene: TRBJ2-7; abundance: .; CDR3nt: TGTGCCAGCAGTGATCTGTATGGGGGCCGGGAGCAGTACTTC; CDR3aa: CASSDLYGGREQYF
d_gene: .; len: 15; v_gene: TRBV28; j_gene: TRBJ2-5; abundance: .; CDR3nt: TGTGCCAGCAGCAGTTCGGGCAGGGGTCAAGAGACCCAGTACTTC; CDR3aa: CASSSSGRGQETQYF
d_gene: TRBD1; len: 15; v_gene: TRBV11-2; j_gene: TRBJ1-1; abundance: .; CDR3nt: TGTGCCAGCAGCTTAGTAAGGGGGCTTGGGACTGAAGCTTTCTTT; CDR3aa: CASSLVRGLGTEAFF
d_gene: .; len: 15; v_gene: TRBV28; j_gene: TRBJ1-5; abundance: .; CDR3nt: TGTGCCAGCAGTGCCTCAGGGGCCGGAGGTCAGCCCCAGCATTTT; CDR3aa: CASSASGAGGQPQHF
d_gene: TRBD1; len: 16; v_gene: TRBV7-9; j_gene: TRBJ1-1; abundance: .; CDR3nt: TGTGCCAGCAGCTTAGGGACAGGGATGGGGAACACTGAAGCTTTCTTT; CDR3aa: CASSLGTGMGNTEAFF
d_gene: TRBD1; len: 19; v_gene: TRBV6-2/TRBV6-3; j_gene: TRBJ2-6; abundance: once; CDR3nt: TGTGCCAGCAGTTACCCCCCGACAGGGTACAGTGGAGGGGCCAACGTCCTGACTTTC; CDR3aa: CASSYPPTGYSGGANVLTF
d_gene: .; len: 13; v_gene: TRBV19; j_gene: TRBJ1-2; abundance: .; CDR3nt: TGTGCCAGTAGCCCGGGGGTCGGCTATGGCTACACCTTC; CDR3aa: CASSPGVGYGYTF
d_gene: .; len: 16; v_gene: TRBV4-1; j_gene: TRBJ2-5; abundance: .; CDR3nt: TGCGCCAGCAGCCAAGTCGCTAGCGCTAGGTGGGAGACCCAGTACTTC; CDR3aa: CASSQVASARWETQYF
d_gene: .; len: 13; v_gene: TRBV29-1; j_gene: TRBJ2-3; abundance: .; CDR3nt: TGCAGCGTTGTTGGCAGGGCCACAGATACGCAGTATTTT; CDR3aa: CSVVGRATDTQYF
d_gene: .; len: 13; v_gene: TRBV27; j_gene: TRBJ1-4; abundance: .; CDR3nt: TGTGCCAGCAGTTTTGGGGGGAATGAAAAACTGTTTTTT; CDR3aa: CASSFGGNEKLFF
d_gene: .; len: 11; v_gene: TRBV7-9; j_gene: TRBJ1-2; abundance: .; CDR3nt: TGTGCCAGCAGCTTAGGCGGGGAATACACCTTC; CDR3aa: CASSLGGEYTF
d_gene: TRBD1; len: 12; v_gene: TRBV12-3/TRBV12-4; j_gene: TRBJ2-7; abundance: .; CDR3nt: TGTGCCAGCAGTGTGGACAGGGTAGGGCAGTACTTC; CDR3aa: CASSVDRVGQYF
d_gene: .; len: 13; v_gene: TRBV7-9; j_gene: TRBJ2-1; abundance: .; CDR3nt: TGTGCCAGCAGCTTAGGGGACACCGGTGAGCAGTTCTTC; CDR3aa: CASSLGDTGEQFF